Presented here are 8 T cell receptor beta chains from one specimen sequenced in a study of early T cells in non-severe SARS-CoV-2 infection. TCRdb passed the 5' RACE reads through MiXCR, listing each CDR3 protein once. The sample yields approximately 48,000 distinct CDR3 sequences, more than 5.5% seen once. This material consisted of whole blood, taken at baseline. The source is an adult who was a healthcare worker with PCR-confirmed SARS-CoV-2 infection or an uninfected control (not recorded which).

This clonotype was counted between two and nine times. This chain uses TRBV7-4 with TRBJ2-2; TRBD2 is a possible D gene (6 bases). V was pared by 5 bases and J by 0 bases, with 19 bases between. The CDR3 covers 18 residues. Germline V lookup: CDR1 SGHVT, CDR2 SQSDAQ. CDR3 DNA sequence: TGTGCCAGCAGCCCCCCTGATTGCGGGACCGCGAACACCGGGGAGCTGTTTTTT. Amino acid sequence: CASSPPDCGTANTGELFF.

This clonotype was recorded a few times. Here the CDR3 reads CASSPLKGGNEQYF. As DNA, the CDR3 is TGTGCCAGCAGCCCCCTCAAAGGGGGGAACGAGCAGTACTTC. The V gene is TRBV6-5, the J gene TRBJ2-7; D is tentatively TRBD1 or TRBD2 (6 bases each). Germline V gene lookup returns CDR1 MNHEY and CDR2 SVGAGI. The CDR3 length is 14 residues. V gave up 6 bases and J gave up 5 bases, with 17 bases separating them.

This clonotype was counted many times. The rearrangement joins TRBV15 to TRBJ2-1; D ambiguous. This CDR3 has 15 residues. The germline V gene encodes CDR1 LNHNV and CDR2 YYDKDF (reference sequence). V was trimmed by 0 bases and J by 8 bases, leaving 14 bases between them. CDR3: CATSRELRAMDEQFF. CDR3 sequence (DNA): TGTGCCACCAGCAGAGAACTCCGGGCCATGGATGAGCAGTTCTTC.

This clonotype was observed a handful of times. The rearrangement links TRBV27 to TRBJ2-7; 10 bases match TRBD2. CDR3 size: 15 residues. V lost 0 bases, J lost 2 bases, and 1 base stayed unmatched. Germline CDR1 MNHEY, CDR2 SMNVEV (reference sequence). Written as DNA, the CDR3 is TGTGCCAGCAGTTTATCTAGCGGGGGGCCCTACGAGCAGTACTTC. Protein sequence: CASSLSSGGPYEQYF.

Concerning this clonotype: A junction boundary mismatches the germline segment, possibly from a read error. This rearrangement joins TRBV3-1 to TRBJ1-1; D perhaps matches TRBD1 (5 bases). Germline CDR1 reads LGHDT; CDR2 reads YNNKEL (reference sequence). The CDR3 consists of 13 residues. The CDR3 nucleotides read TGTGCCAGCGGATCAGGGCTACACACCGAAGCTTTCTTT. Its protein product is CASGSGLHTEAFF.

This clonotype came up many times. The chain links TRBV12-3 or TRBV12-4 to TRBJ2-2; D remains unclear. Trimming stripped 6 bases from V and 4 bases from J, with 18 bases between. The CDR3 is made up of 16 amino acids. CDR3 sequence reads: CASRTRTEEFTGELFF. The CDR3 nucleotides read TGTGCCAGCAGAACCAGGACGGAAGAATTCACCGGGGAGCTGTTTTTT.

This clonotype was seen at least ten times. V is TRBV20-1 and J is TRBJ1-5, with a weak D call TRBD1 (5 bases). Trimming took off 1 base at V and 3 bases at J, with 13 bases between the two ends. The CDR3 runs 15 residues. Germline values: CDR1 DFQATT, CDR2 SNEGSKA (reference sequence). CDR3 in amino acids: CSARVPGQTNQPQHF. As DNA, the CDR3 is TGCAGTGCTAGAGTTCCAGGGCAAACCAATCAGCCCCAGCATTTT.

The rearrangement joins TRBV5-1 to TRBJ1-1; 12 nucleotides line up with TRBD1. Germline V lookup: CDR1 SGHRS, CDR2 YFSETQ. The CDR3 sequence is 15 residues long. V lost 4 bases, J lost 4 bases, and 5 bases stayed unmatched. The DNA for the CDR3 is TGCGCCAGCAGCCGTTGGGACAGGGGGCCCACTGAAGCTTTCTTT. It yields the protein CASSRWDRGPTEAFF.